What follows describes a single T cell receptor beta chain. TCRdb's table, derived via immunoSEQ multiplex PCR, lists solely in-frame clones and lacks some. The sample shows 90,000 to 100,000 clones, 70% to 90% of them seen only once. The investigators sampled blood at baseline, at cycle 4 day 1, and at cycle 7 day 1. This CDR3 comprises 16 residues. V shed 5 bases and J 6 bases; nucleotides not matched to a gene: 13. Germline V gives CDR1 MDHEN, CDR2 SYDVKM. This sample stems from a study of OX40 agonist ivuxolimab in advanced cancers. Study background: Participants, roughly 81% male, averaged about 56 years of age, ranging from roughly 20 to 85.

The chain has TRBV28 and TRBJ2-1; 7 bases agree with TRBD1. The source is an adult with an advanced solid tumor such as melanoma, head and neck, liver or kidney cancer. This specimen consisted of CD4+ or CD8+ T cells sorted from blood, obtained in a trial of the OX40 agonist ivuxolimab. The CDR3 nucleotides read TGTGCCAGCAGTGCCCCGGGACAGCCTAGGGGCAATGAGCAGTTCTTC. This translates into CASSAPGQPRGNEQFF.